This T cell receptor (beta chain) was sequenced during a study of CD8 T cells in ankylosing spondylitis. Whole-study findings and limits: Made up of fewer than ten highly homologous variants, a TCR beta motif appeared characteristic of ankylosing spondylitis blood. Disease-associated clones were CD8+ and fairly uncommon in peripheral blood. Matched synovial fluid from ankylosing spondylitis patients was reported to be enriched for disease-linked clones. Some motif variants were previously reported in reactive arthritis synovial fluid and blood.

CDR3 length: 13 residues. The V and J ends lost 4 bases and 7 bases, in that order; junction bases with no gene match: 7. CDR1 SGHTA and CDR2 FQGNSA come from the germline V gene. There are many counts of this clonotype. Its specificity is unknown. From the 5' RACE reads, TCRdb called clonotypes with MiXCR, one entry per CDR3 protein. This table holds 150,000 to 200,000 distinct CDR3 sequences, roughly 13% found once. This chain uses TRBV7-2 with TRBJ2-7; 7 bases agree with TRBD1. Sequenced sample: blood, either unsorted or a sorted T cell fraction (not recorded which). This TCR was sampled from a female donor with ankylosing spondylitis or in good health (not recorded which). The CDR3 DNA is TGTGCCAGCAGCTGGACAGGTGTTGGGGAGCAGTACTTC. It is translated as CASSWTGVGEQYF.